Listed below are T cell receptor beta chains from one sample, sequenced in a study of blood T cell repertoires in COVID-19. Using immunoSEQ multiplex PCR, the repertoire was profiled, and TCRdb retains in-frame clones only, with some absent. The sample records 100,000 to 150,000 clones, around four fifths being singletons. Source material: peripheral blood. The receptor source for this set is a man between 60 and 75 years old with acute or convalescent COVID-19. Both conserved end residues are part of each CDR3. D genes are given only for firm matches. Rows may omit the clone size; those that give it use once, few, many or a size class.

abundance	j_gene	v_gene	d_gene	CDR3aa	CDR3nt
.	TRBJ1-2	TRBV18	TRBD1	CASSPPNRGLGYTF	TGTGCCAGCTCACCACCGAACAGGGGGCTTGGCTACACCTTC
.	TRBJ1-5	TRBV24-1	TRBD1	CATSDAGGPNQPQHF	TGTGCCACCAGTGACGCAGGGGGCCCGAATCAGCCCCAGCATTTT
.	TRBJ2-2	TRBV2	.	CASTPGLGDTGELFF	TGTGCCAGCACTCCGGGACTGGGAGATACCGGGGAGCTGTTTTTT
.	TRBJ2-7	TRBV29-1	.	CSVGQAPSYEQYF	TGCAGCGTTGGACAGGCCCCGTCCTACGAGCAGTACTTC
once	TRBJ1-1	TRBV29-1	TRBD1	CSVSKDRGGTEAFF	TGCAGCGTTAGCAAGGACAGGGGAGGCACTGAAGCTTTCTTT
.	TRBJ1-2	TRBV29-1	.	CSARGSSNYGYTF	TGCAGCGCGAGGGGTTCATCCAACTATGGCTACACCTTC
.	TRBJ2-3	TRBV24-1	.	CATSGRQELADTQYF	TGTGCCACCAGTGGCCGACAGGAGCTGGCAGATACGCAGTATTTT
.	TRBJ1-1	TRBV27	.	CASRGNKNTEAFF	TGTGCCAGCCGGGGGAACAAGAACACTGAAGCTTTCTTT
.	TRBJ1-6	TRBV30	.	CAWNLGRRSPLHF	TGTGCCTGGAATCTGGGGAGGCGTTCACCCCTCCACTTT
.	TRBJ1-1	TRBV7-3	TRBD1	CASSLQGATEAFF	TGTGCCAGCAGCTTACAGGGGGCCACTGAAGCTTTCTTT
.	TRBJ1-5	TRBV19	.	CASSIQNNQPQHF	TGTGCCAGTAGTATACAGAACAATCAGCCCCAGCATTTT
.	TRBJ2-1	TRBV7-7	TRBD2	CASSPTNPSGRAHEQFF	TGTGCCAGCAGCCCCACTAACCCTAGCGGGAGGGCCCATGAGCAGTTCTTC
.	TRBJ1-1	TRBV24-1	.	CATTSDRNTEAFF	TGTGCCACCACCAGTGATCGGAACACTGAAGCTTTCTTT
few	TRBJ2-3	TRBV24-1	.	CATRDKQKTDTQYF	TGTGCCACTCGGGACAAGCAAAAGACAGATACGCAGTATTTT
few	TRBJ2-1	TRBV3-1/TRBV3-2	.	CASSRGRLEVEQFF	TGTGCCAGCAGCCGAGGGCGATTAGAAGTTGAGCAGTTCTTC
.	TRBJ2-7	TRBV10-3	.	CAAQTYEQYF	TGTGCCGCGCAAACCTACGAGCAGTACTTC
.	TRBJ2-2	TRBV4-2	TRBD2	CASNWEAGGTGELFF	TGTGCCAGCAACTGGGAGGCGGGGGGTACCGGGGAGCTGTTTTTT
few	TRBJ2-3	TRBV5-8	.	CASSLQQGDTQYF	TGTGCCAGCAGCTTACAACAGGGAGATACGCAGTATTTT
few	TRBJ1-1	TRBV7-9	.	CASSPDSRITEAFF	TGTGCCAGCAGCCCGGACAGCAGGATCACTGAAGCTTTCTTT
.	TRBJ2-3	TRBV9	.	CASSVGDSPDTQYF	TGTGCCAGCAGCGTAGGTGATAGCCCCGATACGCAGTATTTT
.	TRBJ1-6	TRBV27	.	CASSLSGSSYNSPLHF	TGTGCCAGCAGTTTATCAGGGAGCTCCTATAATTCACCCCTCCACTTT
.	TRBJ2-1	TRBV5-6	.	CASSFLHRDTNEEFF	TGTGCCAGCAGCTTCCTTCACCGGGACACAAACGAGGAGTTCTTC
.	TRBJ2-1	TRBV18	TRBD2	CASSPLAGTSNEQFF	TGTGCCAGCTCACCGCTAGCGGGAACCTCCAATGAGCAGTTCTTC
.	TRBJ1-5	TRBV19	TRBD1	CASSSDRGRGNQPQHF	TGTGCCAGTAGCTCCGACAGGGGGCGCGGCAATCAGCCCCAGCATTTT
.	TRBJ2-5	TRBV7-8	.	CAVAREETQYF	TGTGCGGTAGCGAGAGAAGAGACCCAGTACTTC
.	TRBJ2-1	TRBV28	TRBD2	CASLRPGLDEQFF	TGTGCCAGCCTAAGACCGGGACTAGATGAGCAGTTCTTC
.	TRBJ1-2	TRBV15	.	CATSRPDIYGYTF	TGTGCCACCAGCAGACCAGACATCTATGGCTACACCTTC
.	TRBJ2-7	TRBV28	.	CASVHGVSYEQYF	TGTGCCAGCGTTCACGGGGTAAGCTACGAGCAGTACTTC
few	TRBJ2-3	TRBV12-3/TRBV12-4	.	CASSPSGGATF	TGTGCCAGCAGCCCCAGTGGGGGGGCTACTTTT
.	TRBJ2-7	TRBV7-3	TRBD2	CASSFGGRSEQYF	TGTGCCAGCAGCTTCGGCGGGAGATCGGAGCAGTACTTC
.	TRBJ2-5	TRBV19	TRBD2	CASTALYRAGDRETQYF	TGTGCCAGTACCGCCCTTTATCGAGCGGGAGACCGGGAGACCCAGTACTTC
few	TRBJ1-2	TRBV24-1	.	CATRSSTGNGYTF	TGTGCCACCAGGTCAAGTACAGGGAATGGCTACACCTTC
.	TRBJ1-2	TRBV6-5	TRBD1	CASTSFRDRNYGYTF	TGTGCCAGCACTTCTTTTAGGGACAGAAACTATGGCTACACCTTC
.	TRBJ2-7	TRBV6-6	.	CASSYEGVSYEQYF	TGTGCCAGCAGTTACGAGGGGGTCTCGTACGAGCAGTACTTC
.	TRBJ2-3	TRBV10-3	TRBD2	CAIMYRTSDTDTQYF	TGTGCCATCATGTACCGGACTAGCGACACAGATACGCAGTATTTT
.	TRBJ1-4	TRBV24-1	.	CATSDFWGEKLFF	TGTGCCACCAGTGATTTTTGGGGCGAAAAACTGTTTTTT
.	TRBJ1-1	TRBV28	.	CASRVTALNMNTEAFF	TGTGCCAGCCGTGTAACAGCCCTGAACATGAACACTGAAGCTTTCTTT
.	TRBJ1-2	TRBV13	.	CASSSGSFGARDGYTF	TGTGCCAGCAGTTCGGGTTCCTTTGGGGCGCGGGACGGCTACACCTTC
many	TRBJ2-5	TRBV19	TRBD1	CASSDGQASQETQYF	TGTGCCAGTAGCGATGGACAGGCGAGCCAAGAGACCCAGTACTTC
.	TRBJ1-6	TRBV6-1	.	CASSVQWYNSPLHF	TGTGCCAGCAGTGTCCAGTGGTATAATTCACCCCTCCACTTT
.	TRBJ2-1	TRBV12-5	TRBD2	CASVLGTNLNEQFF	TGTGCTAGTGTCCTCGGGACTAACCTCAATGAGCAGTTCTTC
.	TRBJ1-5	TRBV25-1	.	CASSSGFSNQPQHF	TGTGCCAGTTCGAGCGGGTTCAGCAATCAGCCCCAGCATTTT
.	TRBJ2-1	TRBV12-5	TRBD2	CASGRLAGYNEQFF	TGTGCTAGTGGGAGACTAGCGGGGTACAATGAGCAGTTCTTC
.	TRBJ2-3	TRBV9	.	CASSGEQGRILSTDTQYF	TGTGCCAGCAGCGGAGAACAGGGACGAATCCTTAGCACAGATACGCAGTATTTT
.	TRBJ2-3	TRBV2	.	CAGRSADTQYF	TGTGCCGGCCGGAGCGCAGATACGCAGTATTTT
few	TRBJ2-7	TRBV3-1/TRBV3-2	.	CASSQGHNYEQYF	TGTGCCAGCAGCCAAGGTCACAACTACGAGCAGTACTTC
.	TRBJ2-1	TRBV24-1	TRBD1	CATSDTTGPNNEQFF	TGTGCCACCAGTGACACGACAGGGCCTAACAATGAGCAGTTCTTC
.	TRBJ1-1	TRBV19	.	CASSITKGMNTEAFF	TGTGCCAGTAGTATAACAAAGGGGATGAACACTGAAGCTTTCTTT
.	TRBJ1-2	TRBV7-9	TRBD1	CASSSLGVTGKDVEGGYTF	TGTGCCAGCAGCTCACTAGGAGTGACAGGGAAGGACGTGGAAGGTGGCTACACCTTC
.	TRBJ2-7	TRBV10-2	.	CASRSSDRVPHEQYF	TGCGCCAGCAGATCTAGCGACAGGGTTCCCCACGAGCAGTACTTC